This passage covers 18 T cell receptor beta chains from one sample sequenced in a study of blood T cell repertoires in COVID-19. Sequencing was performed with immunoSEQ multiplex PCR; in TCRdb, only in-frame clones are kept and a portion is missing. This sample carries under 55,000 clones, under 95% of them seen once, and the ten largest clones take roughly 4%. The material sequenced was peripheral blood. The receptor source for this set is a human donor in a cohort sampled during active COVID-19.

The chain combines TRBV4-2 with TRBJ2-1; 8 bases agree with TRBD2. Germline lookup yields CDR1 LGHNA and CDR2 YNFKEQ. The CDR3 covers 16 residues. V was clipped by 1 base and J by 7 bases; unmatched bases: 9. The CDR3 loop is CASSQVSGSVINEQFF. In nucleotides, the CDR3 is TGTGCCAGCAGCCAAGTAAGCGGGAGCGTGATAAATGAGCAGTTCTTC.

J is TRBJ1-6 and V is TRBV24-1; 7 nucleotides line up with TRBD1. The CDR3 extends over 16 amino acids. Germline V gene data show CDR1 as KGHDR and CDR2 as SFDVKD. Trimming at V came to 11 bases and at J to 0 bases, leaving 9 bases not matched to a gene. The DNA for the CDR3 is TGTGCCAGCAGGGACAGTTTCCCCTCCTATAATTCACCCCTCCACTTT. Translated, it gives CASRDSFPSYNSPLHF.

The chain recombines TRBV30 with TRBJ2-1, with 9 bases lining up with TRBD1. The length of the CDR3 is 15 residues. Unmatched junction bases numbered 10, after V lost 3 bases and J lost 7 bases. In germline, CDR1 is GTSNPN, CDR2 SVGIG (reference sequence). The CDR3, as DNA: TGTGCCTGGAGGCATACAGGGGGCTTGGGGAATGAGCAGTTCTTC. It translates to CAWRHTGGLGNEQFF.

The rearrangement links TRBV6-1 to TRBJ2-7; 8 nucleotides align to TRBD1. V lost 1 base, J lost 4 bases, and 12 bases stayed unmatched. The germline V gene encodes CDR1 MNHNS and CDR2 SASEGT. CDR3 size: 17 residues. The CDR3 DNA is TGTGCCAGCAGTGAAGAGGGGCAGGGGGCCCTAAGATACGAGCAGTACTTC. Translation gives CASSEEGQGALRYEQYF.

This clone has only one observation. The chain carries TRBV3-1 (or the pseudogene TRBV3-2) and TRBJ1-3; D unresolved. The CDR3 consists of 16 residues. Germline V gene data show CDR1 as LGHDT and CDR2 as YNNKEL (reference sequence). Trimming removed 1 base at V and 0 bases at J, with 10 bases between. The CDR3 loop is CASSQGDSYSGNTIYF. In DNA form, the CDR3 reads TGTGCCAGCAGCCAAGGTGACTCCTACTCTGGAAACACCATATATTTT.

V and J are TRBV3-1 (or the pseudogene TRBV3-2) and TRBJ2-1, with TRBD1 identical over 7 bases. The CDR3 consists of 14 residues. V lost 4 bases and J lost 6; bases outside the gene matches: 6. Germline-derived CDR1 and CDR2 are LGHDT and YNNKEL (reference sequence). CDR3 in DNA: TGTGCCAGCAGCCCGGCAGGGGGAGTCAATGAGCAGTTCTTC. This gives the protein CASSPAGGVNEQFF.

This chain connects TRBV19 to TRBJ2-7; 8 bases line up with TRBD1. The CDR3 sequence is 15 residues long. From germline, CDR1 is LNHDA and CDR2 SQIVND (reference sequence). J gave up 0 bases and V 5 bases, and 6 bases lay outside the gene matches. The CDR3 loop is CASSVRTGPSYEQYF. DNA for the CDR3: TGTGCCAGTAGTGTAAGGACAGGGCCCTCCTACGAGCAGTACTTC.

The V call is TRBV23-1, the J call TRBJ2-7; 8 bases are a match to TRBD1. TRBV23-1 is annotated as an ORF whose role is uncertain. The CDR3 is made up of 17 amino acids. V lost 2 bases, J lost 5 bases, and 14 bases stayed unmatched. Here the CDR3 DNA reads TGCGCCAGCAGTCAACCGGACAGGGTCTGGGTGCTCCACGAGCAGTACGTC. As protein: CASSQPDRVWVLHEQYV.

This chain connects TRBV10-2 to TRBJ2-7; tentative D call: TRBD2 (5 bases). The germline V and J ends were trimmed by 2 bases and 5 bases, with 7 bases remaining between them. The CDR3 has 12 residues. Germline V gene sequence: CDR1 WSHSY, CDR2 SAAADI. The CDR3 spells CASSERGNEQYV. For the CDR3, the DNA is TGCGCCAGCAGTGAGCGGGGAAACGAGCAGTACGTC.

This rearrangement joins TRBV6-5 to TRBJ1-5; perhaps TRBD1 as D (5 bases). The V gene's germline CDR1 is MNHEY and CDR2 SVGAGI. This CDR3 is built from 14 residues. V lost 8 bases and J lost 2, with 13 bases in between. The DNA of the CDR3 is TGTGCCAGCTCCAGCGGGGCTGGCAATCAGCCCCAGCATTTT. Amino acid sequence: CASSSGAGNQPQHF.

This clone was counted a single time. J is TRBJ1-1 and V is TRBV2, with D possibly matching TRBD1 (6 bases). V gave up 6 bases and J gave up 0 bases, with 17 bases separating them. The length of the CDR3 is 16 residues. Germline V gene data show CDR1 as SNHLY and CDR2 as FYNNEI. This chain's CDR3 is CASRPGPGHLNTEAFF. The CDR3 DNA reads TGTGCCAGCAGGCCAGGTCCGGGACACCTGAACACTGAAGCTTTCTTT.

The chain joins TRBV30 to TRBJ2-7; 7 positions match TRBD2. CDR1 GTSNPN and CDR2 SVGIG come from the germline V gene (reference sequence). The CDR3 totals 14 residues. V lost 2 bases to trimming and J lost 2 bases; unmatched junction nucleotides: 6. The CDR3 DNA follows: TGTGCCTGGAGTCGTGGCGGGAGCGCCTACGAGCAGTACTTC. Protein product: CAWSRGGSAYEQYF.

The chain has TRBV5-1 and TRBJ2-7; 9 bases agree with TRBD2. The V segment lost 1 base and the J segment 5 bases; nucleotides outside the gene matches: 4. This CDR3 has 14 residues. Germline V gene sequence: CDR1 SGHRS, CDR2 YFSETQ. As DNA, the CDR3 is TGCGCCAGCAGCTTGAGGACTAGCGCCAACGAGCAGTACGTC. Its translation is CASSLRTSANEQYV.

The rearrangement joins TRBV7-9 to TRBJ2-3; no clear D gene. CDR1 is SEHNR, CDR2 FQNEAQ, per germline (reference sequence). Trimming took 6 bases from V and 1 from J, leaving 14 bases between them. This CDR3 has 15 residues. The CDR3 sequence is CASSPPDRGTDTQYF. CDR3 DNA: TGTGCCAGCAGTCCCCCTGATCGGGGCACAGATACGCAGTATTTT.

The chain links TRBV7-7 to TRBJ2-1; 7 bases line up with TRBD2. The germline V gene has CDR1 SSHAT and CDR2 FNYEAQ (reference sequence). The CDR3 runs 15 residues. The chain's CDR3 is CASAGGSGAHNEQFF. The CDR3 DNA sequence: TGTGCTAGCGCCGGGGGGTCGGGTGCCCACAATGAGCAGTTCTTC.

This clone was counted only a few times. Here the CDR3 reads CASSVGPGHSSYEQYF. CDR3 sequence (DNA): TGTGCCAGCAGCGTAGGACCAGGCCACAGCTCCTACGAGCAGTACTTC. The chain is built from TRBV9 and TRBJ2-7, with unresolved D. V was clipped by 0 bases and J by 0 bases, with 13 bases between them. Germline V lookup: CDR1 SGDLS, CDR2 YYNGEE. The CDR3 length is 16 residues.

The chain links TRBV7-9 to TRBJ2-7, with TRBD2 as a possible D gene (6 bases). Trimming cost V 5 bases and J 0 bases, with 11 bases left between them. Germline CDR1 reads SEHNR; CDR2 reads FQNEAQ (reference sequence). The CDR3 is 14 residues long. Here the CDR3 DNA reads TGTGCCAGCAGCCAGGACTACTTCTCCTACGAGCAGTACTTC. It translates to CASSQDYFSYEQYF. The entire variable domain, with the rest obtained from reference TRBV7-9 and TRBJ2-7, is as follows: DTGVSQNPRHKITKRGQNVTFRCDPISEHNRLYWYRQTLGQGPEFLTYFQNEAQLEKSRLLSDRFSAERPKGSFSTLEIQRTEQGDSAMYLCASSQDYFSYEQYFGPGTRLTVT.

The sample holds one count of this clone. The chain couples TRBV28 to TRBJ1-1, with unresolved D. The CDR3 totals 12 residues. Looked up from germline, CDR1 is MDHEN and CDR2 is SYDVKM. Trimming removed 1 base at V and 7 bases at J, with 7 bases between. The CDR3 nucleotides are TGTGCCAGCAGTTTATTGGTCAGTGAAGCTTTCTTT. The encoded protein is CASSLLVSEAFF. Full variable domain (outside the CDR3, taken from reference TRBV28 and TRBJ1-1): DVKVTQSSRYLVKRTGEKVFLECVQDMDHENMFWYRQDPGLGLRLIYFSYDVKMKEKGDIPEGYSVSREKKERFSLILESASTNQTSMYLCASSLLVSEAFFGQGTRLTVV.